These 15 T cell receptor beta chains came from one sample sequenced in a study of spatial heterogeneity in lung cancer. Noted time point: sample taken at primary tumor resection. TCRdb ran MiXCR on the 5' RACE reads and lists one entry per CDR3 protein. Here the sample spans about 45,000 distinct CDR3 sequences, roughly 15% being singletons. This specimen consisted of PBMCs, obtained at surgery. The source is a male donor with early-stage non-small cell lung cancer.

This clonotype was observed many times. V usage is TRBV5-5 and J usage is TRBJ1-3; no clear D gene. Germline CDR1 and CDR2: SGHKS and YYEKEE (reference sequence). This CDR3 is 15 amino acids long. With 0 bases removed from V and 2 bases from J, the gap between germline ends came to 9 bases. The CDR3 here is CASSLEGGTGNTIYF. CDR3 nucleotide sequence: TGTGCCAGCAGCTTGGAAGGAGGGACTGGAAACACCATATATTTT.

The genes are TRBV2 and TRBJ1-2; D is uncertain. The germline V and J ends were trimmed by 0 bases and 1 base, with 0 bases remaining between them. This CDR3 is 12 amino acids long. Per germline, CDR1 SNHLY and CDR2 FYNNEI. The CDR3 coding sequence is TGTGCCAGCAGTGAAGCTAACTATGGCTACACCTTC. Its protein is CASSEANYGYTF.

This clonotype was recorded a few times. CDR3 coding DNA: TGTGCCAGCAGCCCCGGACTAGGACCCTACAATGAGCAGTTCTTC. This gives the protein CASSPGLGPYNEQFF. The chain has TRBV7-3 and TRBJ2-1; 7 bases are shared with TRBD2. Losses at the gene ends were 5 bases for V and 2 bases for J; bases not matched to a gene: 6. Germline loops: CDR1 SGHTA, CDR2 FQGTGA. The CDR3 is made up of 15 amino acids.

This clonotype came up a few times. V usage is TRBV15 and J usage is TRBJ2-1; possibly TRBD1 for D (5 bases). The germline V gene has CDR1 LNHNV and CDR2 YYDKDF (reference sequence). V lost 0 bases and J lost 8, with 8 bases in between. There are 13 residues in the CDR3. The CDR3 sequence is CATSRDQGYEQFF. The CDR3 DNA follows: TGTGCCACCAGCAGAGATCAGGGTTATGAGCAGTTCTTC.

This chain joins TRBV7-2 and TRBJ2-3, with 8 bases matching TRBD2. The CDR3 covers 14 residues. Per germline, CDR1 SGHTA and CDR2 FQGNSA. J was trimmed by 3 bases and V by 10 bases; bases with no gene match: 9. The CDR3 region has the DNA TGTGCCATACGTAGCGGGAAAGGTACAGATACGCAGTATTTT. Its translation: CAIRSGKGTDTQYF.

A few counts support this clonotype. This chain joins TRBV18 and TRBJ2-1; D tentatively fits TRBD1 or TRBD2 (5 bases each). The length of the CDR3 is 12 residues. V gave up 2 bases and J gave up 8 bases, with 7 bases separating them. Germline CDR1 and CDR2: KGHSH and LQKENI. CDR3 protein: CASSPGGHEQFF. The CDR3 nucleotides are TGTGCCAGCTCACCAGGGGGTCATGAGCAGTTCTTC.

A few counts support this clonotype. The chain is built from TRBV29-1 and TRBJ2-7, with D tentatively TRBD1 (5 bases). Germline CDR1 and CDR2: SQVTM and ANQGSEA. CDR3 length: 12 residues. The V end lost 3 bases, the J end lost 7 bases, and 13 bases lay between the germline ends. CDR3 region: CSVDIVQGEQYF. CDR3 DNA: TGCAGCGTTGACATCGTGCAGGGAGAGCAGTACTTC.

The rearrangement joins TRBV7-2 to TRBJ1-2; 9 positions agree with TRBD1. CDR3 size: 14 residues. V lost 5 bases, J lost 4 bases, and 5 bases stayed unmatched. Germline CDR1 reads SGHTA; CDR2 reads FQGNSA. The CDR3 DNA follows: TGTGCCAGCAGCAACAGGGGGCCGGGCTATGGCTACACCTTC. Translating it yields CASSNRGPGYGYTF.

This clonotype was seen repeatedly, ten times or more. This sequence joins TRBV5-1 and TRBJ1-1; 12 bases agree with TRBD1. J lost 5 bases, V lost 5 bases, and 10 bases had no gene match. The CDR3 runs 16 residues. Germline V gives CDR1 SGHRS, CDR2 YFSETQ. CDR3 protein: CASRPGQGALGTEAFF. The CDR3 DNA sequence: TGCGCCAGCAGGCCGGGACAGGGGGCGCTGGGGACTGAAGCTTTCTTT.

On this clonotype itself: A much larger clone differs from this one at a single base, so this may be a read error. J is TRBJ2-1 and V is TRBV7-9, with D hard to call. The CDR3 runs 10 residues. Trimming shortened V by 4 bases and J by 9 bases, and 4 bases separated the two germline ends. Germline V lookup: CDR1 SEHNR, CDR2 FQNEAQ (reference sequence). The CDR3 region has the DNA TGTGCCAGCAGCTCCGGTGAGCAGTTCTTC. Its translation: CASSSGEQFF.

The sample holds many counts of this clonotype. The chain recombines TRBV11-1 with TRBJ1-1; TRBD1 is a possible D gene (5 bases). Germline V gene sequence: CDR1 SGHAT, CDR2 FQDESV (reference sequence). This CDR3 is built from 15 residues. The V and J ends lost 2 bases and 1 base respectively, with 11 bases between them. The DNA for the CDR3 is TGTGCCAGCAGCTTAAGCGGGGCTTGGAACACTGAAGCTTTCTTT. Residues: CASSLSGAWNTEAFF.

This clonotype was seen repeatedly, ten times or more. CDR3 amino acids: CASSRMGLASADTQYF. CDR3 nucleotides: TGTGCCAGCAGCCGTATGGGACTAGCGAGCGCAGATACGCAGTATTTT. V is TRBV12-3 or TRBV12-4 and J is TRBJ2-3; 10 bases agree with TRBD2. With V trimmed by 6 bases and J by 4 bases, 10 bases remained unmatched. This CDR3 has 16 residues.

The gene calls are TRBV5-1 and TRBJ2-7; D is perhaps TRBD2 (5 bases). The V gene lost 0 bases and the J gene lost 5 bases, with 12 bases spanning the gap. Per germline, CDR1 SGHRS and CDR2 YFSETQ. The CDR3 loop spans 14 amino acids. The CDR3 region has the DNA TGCGCCAGCAGCTTGGAATTACGGGGAAACGAGCAGTACTTC. Translated: CASSLELRGNEQYF.

This clonotype has ten or more counts. The chain links TRBV21-1 to TRBJ2-4; no check of the table's D call, TRBD2, against the DNA was made. TRBV21-1 is reported as a pseudogene. The CDR3 covers 17 residues. The DNA for the CDR3 is TGTGCCAGCAGCAAACCGCTAGCGGGGTTAGCCAAAAACATTCAGTACTTC. Its translation is CASSKPLAGLAKNIQYF.

In this sample, this clonotype turned up a few times. Possible read error: a much larger clone is one base away. This rearrangement joins TRBV6-2 or TRBV6-3 to TRBJ2-2, with a tentative D call TRBD1 (5 bases). The CDR3 extends over 14 amino acids. CDR1 and CDR2 (germline): MNHEY, SVGEGT. The CDR3 region has the DNA TGTGTCAGCACCCAGACAGAAACCAACGGGGAGCTGTTTTTT. This sequence encodes CVSTQTETNGELFF.